This TCR beta chain was recorded in a study of patients and donors after allogeneic stem cell transplantation. One entry per CDR3 protein results from TCRdb running MiXCR on the RT-PCR reads. The sample has some 880,000 distinct CDR3 sequences, roughly 17% seen once. The V and J ends lost 5 bases and 4 bases respectively, with 18 bases between them. CDR1 and CDR2 (germline): SEHNR, FQNEAQ (reference sequence). The CDR3 loop spans 16 amino acids. Material: blood, either unsorted or a sorted T cell fraction (not recorded which). V gene TRBV7-9 combines with J gene TRBJ1-5, with TRBD1 as a possible D gene (6 bases). The clonotype was recovered from a human donor who was either an allogeneic HSCT recipient or a stem cell or donor lymphocyte infusion donor (not recorded which). It is not recorded whose cells these are; they may come from a transplant donor. The CDR3 is CASSAAGQPVNQPQHF. CDR3 bases: TGTGCCAGCAGCGCCGCTGGACAGCCAGTAAATCAGCCCCAGCATTTT.